Shown below are 23 T cell receptor beta chains from a single sample sequenced in a study of shared clonotypes between healthy human individuals. Sequenced by immunoSEQ multiplex PCR; TCRdb stores in-frame clones only, minus some. Of about 1 million clones listed, under 80% are singletons. Sample: memory CD4+ T cells sorted from blood. Indicated subset: CD45RA-negative fraction. These TCRs come from a young man in good health.

This rearrangement joins TRBV5-1 to TRBJ2-5, with a tentative D call TRBD2 (6 bases). This CDR3 contains 13 residues. CDR1 is SGHRS, CDR2 YFSETQ, per germline. V was shortened by 3 bases and J by 4 bases, with 10 bases between the two germline ends. CDR3 loop: CASSSTGGETQYF. CDR3 in DNA: TGCGCCAGCAGCTCGACCGGGGGAGAGACCCAGTACTTC.

The genes are TRBV30 and TRBJ1-3; D perhaps matches TRBD1 (5 bases). Germline values: CDR1 GTSNPN, CDR2 SVGIG (reference sequence). The CDR3 runs 15 residues. V was shortened by 2 bases and J by 0 bases, with 11 bases between the two germline ends. Written as DNA, the CDR3 is TGTGCCTGGAGTCAGGGCCTCATCTCTGGAAACACCATATATTTT. Translated, it gives CAWSQGLISGNTIYF.

This rearrangement joins TRBV7-2 to TRBJ2-7, with 9 nucleotides matching TRBD1. The CDR3 contains 16 residues. With V trimmed by 2 bases and J by 4 bases, 9 bases remained unmatched. Germline CDR1 reads SGHTA; CDR2 reads FQGNSA. Here the CDR3 DNA reads TGTGCCAGCAGCTTACTTTCGGGGACAGGGTTATACGAGCAGTACTTC. It specifies CASSLLSGTGLYEQYF.

The V call is TRBV5-5, the J call TRBJ2-3, with D perhaps matching TRBD2 (5 bases). Germline CDR1 is SGHKS and CDR2 is YYEKEE (reference sequence). The CDR3 extends over 15 amino acids. V gave up 0 bases and J gave up 4 bases, with 12 bases separating them. CDR3 sequence (DNA): TGTGCCAGCAGCTTGGCTCCCCAGAGGGCAGATACGCAGTATTTT. Encoded protein: CASSLAPQRADTQYF.

In regard to this clone: The sample contains more than one DNA sequence encoding this CDR3. V and J are TRBV30 and TRBJ2-1, with TRBD2 identical over 10 bases. With V trimmed by 0 bases and J by 9 bases, 8 bases remained unmatched. CDR3 length: 15 residues. Germline V gene data show CDR1 as GTSNPN and CDR2 as SVGIG (reference sequence). CDR3 amino acids: CAWSVSSGRRSEQFF. The DNA of the CDR3 is TGTGCCTGGAGTGTTTCTAGCGGGAGAAGGAGTGAGCAGTTCTTC.

This clone was seen a handful of times. The chain is built from TRBV7-3 and TRBJ2-6; D gene unclear. The length of the CDR3 is 17 residues. V dropped 2 bases and J dropped 0 bases, with 11 bases sitting between them. Germline CDR1 reads SGHTA; CDR2 reads FQGTGA. CDR3 sequence (DNA): TGTGCCAGCAGCTTAGGCGGACGGAACTCTGGGGCCAACGTCCTGACTTTC. It encodes CASSLGGRNSGANVLTF.

This chain connects TRBV7-9 to TRBJ2-3; weak D call: TRBD2 (5 bases). This CDR3 has 14 amino acids. Germline-derived CDR1 and CDR2 are SEHNR and FQNEAQ (reference sequence). V lost 3 bases and J lost 2, with 9 bases in between. The CDR3 is CASSFPGFTDTQYF. The CDR3 region has the DNA TGTGCCAGCAGCTTCCCGGGATTCACAGATACGCAGTATTTT.

The chain carries TRBV6-1 and TRBJ2-5; D gene unclear. Trimming took off 6 bases at V and 7 bases at J, with 15 bases between the two ends. Germline CDR1 reads MNHNS; CDR2 reads SASEGT. The CDR3 consists of 13 residues. CDR3 sequence: CASSAEVWGTQYF. The CDR3, as DNA: TGTGCCAGCAGCGCCGAGGTGTGGGGGACCCAGTACTTC.

The genes are TRBV7-9 and TRBJ2-5, with D perhaps TRBD1 or TRBD2 (5 bases each). Germline V gene lookup returns CDR1 SEHNR and CDR2 FQNEAQ (reference sequence). The ends were cut back, 5 bases at V and 1 base at J, with 8 bases in the middle. The CDR3 has 13 amino acids. CDR3 protein: CASSKGTQETQYF. In DNA form, the CDR3 reads TGTGCCAGCAGCAAGGGGACCCAAGAGACCCAGTACTTC.

This chain links TRBV5-1 with TRBJ2-3, with 7 bases lining up with TRBD2. The CDR3 is 15 amino acids. The germline V gene has CDR1 SGHRS and CDR2 YFSETQ. V lost 1 base to trimming and J lost 7 bases; unmatched junction nucleotides: 9. The CDR3 DNA reads TGCGCCAGCAGCTTGACGGGCGGGAGTTTGAATACGCAGTATTTT. Translated: CASSLTGGSLNTQYF. The full variable domain, in which reference TRBV5-1 and TRBJ2-3 provide the parts outside the CDR3, is KAGVTQTPRYLIKTRGQQVTLSCSPISGHRSVSWYQQTPGQGLQFLFEYFSETQRNKGNFPGRFSGRQFSNSRSEMNVSTLELGDSALYLCASSLTGGSLNTQYFGPGTRLTVL.

The chain combines TRBV5-4 with TRBJ2-1; 8 bases align to TRBD1. This CDR3 region has 16 residues. Germline values: CDR1 SGHNT, CDR2 YYREEE (reference sequence). The junction had 3 bases not matched to a gene; V was cut back by 1 base and J by 0 bases. This CDR3 is CASSLLDRGSYNEQFF. The CDR3 bases are TGTGCCAGCAGCTTGTTAGACAGGGGCTCCTACAATGAGCAGTTCTTC.

The rearrangement uses TRBV28 and TRBJ1-2, with a weak D call TRBD1 (6 bases). Germline V gives CDR1 MDHEN, CDR2 SYDVKM. The CDR3 is made up of 14 amino acids. Trimming took off 1 base at V and 6 bases at J, with 12 bases between the two ends. The CDR3 sequence: CASSLSGGAHGYTF. CDR3 nucleotide sequence: TGTGCCAGCAGTTTATCCGGGGGGGCCCATGGCTACACCTTC.

The chain combines TRBV4-1 with TRBJ2-1; 10 nucleotides agree with TRBD2. Looked up from germline, CDR1 is MGHRA and CDR2 is YSYEKL. CDR3 size: 17 residues. With 1 base clipped from V and 9 bases from J, the junction kept 12 bases outside the gene matches. The CDR3 nucleotides read TGCGCCAGCAGCCAAGCGGCTAGCGGGGGTCTTTGGGTTGAGCAGTTCTTC. Its protein product is CASSQAASGGLWVEQFF.

This rearrangement joins TRBV19 to TRBJ1-6; TRBD1 might be the D (6 bases). With 2 bases removed from V and 7 bases from J, the gap between germline ends came to 15 bases. The CDR3 has 16 residues. Per the germline V gene, CDR1 is LNHDA and CDR2 is SQIVND (reference sequence). The CDR3 DNA is TGTGCCAGTAGTATAAGGCAGGGGCGTCTGAATTCACCCCTCCACTTT. Amino acid sequence: CASSIRQGRLNSPLHF.

This clone was observed a single time. The V call is TRBV9, the J call TRBJ2-5; 12 nucleotides agree with TRBD2. The CDR3 runs to 18 residues. The germline CDR1 and CDR2 sequences are SGDLS and YYNGEE. Germline trimming cut 4 bases from V and 5 bases from J; bases unmatched to any gene: 15. The CDR3 nucleotides read TGTGCCAGCAGCCCCGGGAGACTAGCGGGGGCTTTTAGGGAGACCCAGTACTTC. Residues: CASSPGRLAGAFRETQYF.

The chain joins TRBV28 to TRBJ1-6; weak D call: TRBD1 (6 bases). This CDR3 has 14 residues. The germline V and J ends were trimmed by 8 bases and 7 bases, with 15 bases remaining between them. Germline-derived CDR1 and CDR2 are MDHEN and SYDVKM. The CDR3 DNA is TGTGCCAGCGGATCCGGGGGCCTGAATTCACCCCTCCACTTT. It translates to CASGSGGLNSPLHF.

This sequence joins TRBV7-2 and TRBJ1-3, with no clear D. Per the germline V gene, CDR1 is SGHTA and CDR2 is FQGNSA. This CDR3 has 15 amino acids. V gave up 5 bases and J gave up 0 bases, with 11 bases separating them. DNA of the CDR3: TGTGCCAGCAGCCCCCCGCCAATCTCTGGAAACACCATATATTTT. Translated: CASSPPPISGNTIYF.

Only one count was recorded for this clone. Since the CDR3 does not end with the conserved phenylalanine or tryptophan, this likely comes from a read error. The limits of the CDR3 on the DNA are not certain, so only TCRdb's listed CDR3 is given. The chain couples TRBV7-3 to TRBJ1-4. The CDR3 comprises 10 residues, both ends counted. Germline loops: CDR1 SGHTA, CDR2 FQGTGA. The CDR3 protein is CASSFPRGAC.

V is TRBV7-8 and J is TRBJ2-7, with unresolved D. The V end was cut by 2 bases, the J end by 4 bases, with 15 bases between. Germline assignment: CDR1 SGHVS and CDR2 FQNEAQ. This CDR3 spans 15 amino acids. The CDR3 loop is CASSLITGSLYEQYF. The CDR3, as DNA: TGTGCCAGCAGCTTAATAACGGGCTCTTTATACGAGCAGTACTTC.

The table lists this clone with a count of one. The chain combines TRBV5-4 with TRBJ2-7, with D possibly TRBD1 on 5 matching bases. The germline V gene has CDR1 SGHNT and CDR2 YYREEE (reference sequence). V was cut by 0 bases and J by 3 bases, with 13 bases left in between. This CDR3 is built from 15 residues. Here the CDR3 reads CASSLGGKRGYEQYF. The CDR3 DNA sequence: TGTGCCAGCAGCTTGGGGGGAAAAAGGGGCTACGAGCAGTACTTC.

CDR3 amino acids: CARWDSSEVESIAQHF. CDR3 coding DNA: TGTGCCCGATGGGACAGCTCCGAGGTGGAATCAATAGCCCAGCATTTT. The genes are TRBV2 and TRBJ1-5; 7 nucleotides line up with TRBD1. Germline V lookup: CDR1 SNHLY, CDR2 FYNNEI. Trimming at V came to 11 bases and at J to 11 bases, leaving 24 bases not matched to a gene. The CDR3 is made up of 16 amino acids.

V gene TRBV18 combines with J gene TRBJ2-1; possibly TRBD2 for D (6 bases). The germline CDR1 and CDR2 sequences are KGHSH and LQKENI. The CDR3 spans 18 residues. V lost 3 bases to trimming and J lost 9 bases, with 27 bases between them. In DNA form, the CDR3 reads TGTGCCAGCTCACCCTACCGGGGGACGGAGCGTGGATTGGCTGAGCAGTTCTTC. Residues: CASSPYRGTERGLAEQFF. The whole variable domain, filled in from reference TRBV18 and TRBJ2-1, reads NAGVMQNPRHLVRRRGQEARLRCSPMKGHSHVYWYRQLPEEGLKFMVYLQKENIIDESGMPKERFSAEFPKEGPSILRIQQVVRGDSAAYFCASSPYRGTERGLAEQFFGPGTRLTVL.

This chain joins TRBV14 and TRBJ1-2, with 7 bases matching TRBD1. Germline trimming cut 5 bases from V and 1 base from J; bases unmatched to any gene: 10. The CDR3 has 16 amino acids. Germline lookup yields CDR1 SGHDN and CDR2 FVKESK. CDR3 loop: CASSAGQLRFNYGYTF. CDR3 coding DNA: TGTGCCAGCAGCGCGGGACAGCTGCGTTTTAACTATGGCTACACCTTC.